Listed here are 19 T cell receptor beta chains from one sample, sequenced in a study of T cell repertoires in cytomegalovirus infection. Each CDR3 protein is one row after TCRdb ran MiXCR on the reads. The table records hundreds of thousands of distinct CDR3 sequences, approximately 31% of them present only once. Their recognized antigens are unknown. The sample consisted of cultured CD8+ T cells from PBMCs, taken from culture after CMV antigen stimulation. The receptor source for this set is a human donor in good health (CMV status not recorded). Some clones in this sample may be carry-over from other donors' samples.

The V and J genes are TRBV6-5 and TRBJ1-2; D might be TRBD1 (5 bases). Germline V gene data show CDR1 as MNHEY and CDR2 as SVGAGI. CDR3 size: 15 residues. Between the trimmed V and J ends, which lost 0 bases and 2 bases, there was a span of 10 bases. CDR3 amino acids: CASSYSVGRNYGYTF. The CDR3 DNA is TGTGCCAGCAGTTACTCGGTGGGACGAAACTATGGCTACACCTTC.

J is TRBJ1-1 and V is TRBV6-6; 7 bases agree with TRBD1. The J segment lost 0 bases and the V segment lost 7 bases, leaving 11 bases of the junction unmatched. The germline V gene encodes CDR1 MNHNY and CDR2 SVGAGI (reference sequence). The CDR3 totals 16 residues. In DNA, the CDR3 is TGTGCCAGCATGAGCCGGGACAGCCTAATGAACACTGAAGCTTTCTTT. Translating gives CASMSRDSLMNTEAFF.

The chain employs TRBV6-1 and TRBJ2-1; TRBD2 might be the D (6 bases). Trimming pared 1 base from V and 7 bases from J, leaving 8 bases between. CDR1 MNHNS and CDR2 SASEGT come from the germline V gene. The CDR3 consists of 13 residues. The chain's CDR3 is CASSEVGGNEQFF. As DNA, the CDR3 is TGTGCCAGCAGTGAAGTGGGAGGAAATGAGCAGTTCTTC.

Comment on this clonotype: A read error is possible here, since a much larger clone lies one base away. The chain joins TRBV13 to TRBJ1-1; TRBD1 matches at 10 bases. CDR3 size: 15 residues. The V and J ends lost 5 bases and 2 bases, in that order; junction bases with no gene match: 5. The germline gives CDR1 PRHDT, CDR2 FYEKMQ (reference sequence). Written as DNA, the CDR3 is TGTGCCAGCAGCGTAAGACAGGGGGCTAACACTGAAGCTTTCTTT. Translating it yields CASSVRQGANTEAFF.

For the CDR3, the DNA is TGTGCCAGCAGTTCTACAGGGTCAGATCAGCCCCAGCATTTT. Amino acids: CASSSTGSDQPQHF. The chain recombines TRBV7-2 with TRBJ1-5; a possible D gene is TRBD1 (6 bases). The V gene lost 6 bases and the J gene lost 5 bases, with 14 bases spanning the gap. Germline V gene sequence: CDR1 SGHTA, CDR2 FQGNSA. This CDR3 spans 14 amino acids.

This clonotype was found a few times. J is TRBJ2-2 and V is TRBV27; 9 bases match TRBD1. The trim removed 5 bases at V and 5 bases at J, leaving 9 bases unmatched. This CDR3 is built from 16 residues. The germline CDR1 and CDR2 sequences are MNHEY and SMNVEV (reference sequence). CDR3 coding DNA: TGTGCCAGCAGTCACCGGACAGGGGATATTACCGGGGAGCTGTTTTTT. This codes for CASSHRTGDITGELFF.

The chain couples TRBV6-6 to TRBJ2-2; TRBD2 matches 10 bases. This CDR3 comprises 17 residues. Looked up from germline, CDR1 is MNHNY and CDR2 is SVGAGI (reference sequence). Unmatched junction bases numbered 7, after V lost 2 bases and J lost 4 bases. The CDR3 bases are TGTGCCAGCAGTTACCCGAAGCGGGGGGGCCCCACCGGGGAGCTGTTTTTT. Translating gives CASSYPKRGGPTGELFF.

In this sample, this clonotype turned up a few times. The chain couples TRBV6-6 to TRBJ1-1; tentative D call: TRBD1 (5 bases). V was clipped by 8 bases and J by 5 bases, with 15 bases between them. From germline, CDR1 is MNHNY and CDR2 SVGAGI (reference sequence). The CDR3 has 13 amino acids. DNA for the CDR3: TGTGCCAGCTTAACCGAGGGGATGACTGAAGCTTTCTTT. The encoded protein is CASLTEGMTEAFF.

J is TRBJ2-7 and V is TRBV28; 8 bases map to TRBD1. Germline lookup yields CDR1 MDHEN and CDR2 SYDVKM. Germline trimming cut 4 bases from V and 4 bases from J; bases unmatched to any gene: 9. The CDR3 consists of 15 residues. The CDR3 loop is CASSWGAGGGYEQYV. For the CDR3, the DNA is TGTGCCAGCAGTTGGGGGGCAGGGGGCGGGTACGAGCAGTACGTC.

This chain joins TRBV5-4 and TRBJ2-5; 8 nucleotides line up with TRBD1. The length of the CDR3 is 14 residues. Germline V CDR1 and CDR2: SGHNT, YYREEE (reference sequence). J lost 2 bases, V lost 7 bases, and 7 bases had no gene match. The CDR3 nucleotides read TGTGCCAGCGGATCAGGGGGCCAACAAGAGACCCAGTACTTC. It yields the protein CASGSGGQQETQYF.

V is TRBV7-8 and J is TRBJ1-2; D may be TRBD1 (5 bases). The germline V gene encodes CDR1 SGHVS and CDR2 FQNEAQ. This CDR3 spans 15 amino acids. Trimming left V 1 base short and J 4 bases short, with 13 bases between. The DNA of the CDR3 is TGTGCCAGCAGCTTAGAGGTGGGGGGACGCTATGGCTACACCTTC. Protein: CASSLEVGGRYGYTF.

The chain is built from TRBV10-3 and TRBJ1-1, with D tentatively TRBD1 (5 bases). This CDR3 has 21 residues. V was shortened by 0 bases and J by 4 bases, with 30 bases between the two germline ends. The germline V gene encodes CDR1 ENHRY and CDR2 SYGVKD. The CDR3 spells CAISESLANVRTATRGTEAFF. CDR3 in DNA: TGTGCCATCAGTGAGTCTCTCGCGAATGTCCGGACGGCGACGAGGGGCACTGAAGCTTTCTTT.

This clonotype was picked up a small number of times. The V call is TRBV19, the J call TRBJ2-1; 11 bases are a match to TRBD2. Trimming took 7 bases from V and 4 from J; bases not matched to a gene: 6. Germline V lookup: CDR1 LNHDA, CDR2 SQIVND (reference sequence). CDR3 length equals 15 residues. DNA for the CDR3: TGTGCCAGTATGGTAGCGGGGGGGGTATACAATGAGCAGTTCTTC. Translated, it gives CASMVAGGVYNEQFF.

This clonotype was counted a few times. The CDR3 here is CASRSSGGAEGAYEQYV. The CDR3 region has the DNA TGTGCCAGCAGATCTTCGGGGGGGGCCGAGGGAGCCTACGAGCAGTACGTC. This sequence joins TRBV6-2 or TRBV6-3 and TRBJ2-7; 8 positions agree with TRBD2. The CDR3 extends over 17 amino acids. The junction had 15 bases not matched to a gene; V was cut back by 6 bases and J by 2 bases. CDR1 and CDR2 (germline): MNHEY, SVGEGT.

The V gene is TRBV7-8, the J gene TRBJ1-2; D gene uncertain. Germline loops: CDR1 SGHVS, CDR2 FQNEAQ. The CDR3 has 16 residues. Trimming stripped 0 bases from V and 6 bases from J, with 17 bases between. The CDR3 sequence is CASSLAIGASPHGYTF. CDR3 in DNA: TGTGCCAGCAGCTTAGCAATAGGAGCCTCTCCCCATGGCTACACCTTC.

This clonotype was detected ten times or more. The V call is TRBV7-6, the J call TRBJ2-5, with 8 bases that match TRBD2. V shed 1 base, J shed 4 bases, and the junction held 5 bases outside the gene matches. CDR1 and CDR2 from the germline V gene are SGHVS and FNYEAQ. The CDR3 covers 15 residues. CDR3 protein: CASSLGQRGRETQYF. CDR3 DNA sequence: TGTGCCAGCAGCTTAGGTCAGCGGGGGCGAGAGACCCAGTACTTC.

The genes are TRBV7-3 and TRBJ2-1; 11 bases line up with TRBD2. Germline V CDR1 and CDR2: SGHTA, FQGTGA. CDR3 length: 15 amino acids. V was clipped by 5 bases and J by 4 bases; unmatched bases: 4. The CDR3 sequence: CASSVIAGGYNEQFF. The CDR3 nucleotides read TGTGCCAGCAGCGTCATAGCGGGGGGGTACAATGAGCAGTTCTTC.

For this clonotype: A much more abundant neighbour one base away suggests this may be a read error. The J gene is TRBJ2-7, the V gene TRBV7-2; D is perhaps TRBD1 (5 bases). CDR3 size: 15 residues. Germline CDR1 reads SGHTA; CDR2 reads FQGNSA. V was pared by 5 bases and J by 3 bases, with 17 bases between. This chain's CDR3 is CASSQIVGPNYEQYF. The CDR3 DNA sequence: TGTGCCAGCAGCCAAATAGTGGGGCCCAACTACGAGCAGTACTTC.

This rearrangement joins TRBV7-3 to TRBJ2-2, with no clear D. The length of the CDR3 is 15 residues. Germline V gene lookup returns CDR1 SGHTA and CDR2 FQGTGA. The ends were cut back, 2 bases at V and 0 bases at J, with 7 bases in the middle. The CDR3 nucleotides read TGTGCCAGCAGCTTACGGGCGACGAACACCGGGGAGCTGTTTTTT. Translation gives CASSLRATNTGELFF.